A single sample gave rise to the 22 T cell receptor beta chains below, sequenced in a study of shared clonotypes between healthy human individuals. The naive CD8 population came from CD45RO-negative cells selected for CCR7, without terminally differentiated effector memory CD45RA+ cells. The assay was immunoSEQ multiplex PCR, and TCRdb's table has in-frame clones only and misses some. The sample yields over 800,000 clones, nearly 95% seen once. The sample taken for sequencing was naive CD8+ T cells sorted from blood. These receptors were taken from a young man in good health.

The rearrangement joins TRBV4-1 to TRBJ1-1; D not resolved. This CDR3 contains 15 residues. V lost 0 bases, J lost 0 bases, and 8 bases lay in between. Germline V CDR1 and CDR2: MGHRA, YSYEKL. This CDR3 is CASSQDLVLNTEAFF. The DNA of the CDR3 is TGCGCCAGCAGCCAAGATCTTGTGCTGAACACTGAAGCTTTCTTT.

The chain joins TRBV27 to TRBJ2-1; 13 bases are shared with TRBD2. Germline V gene data show CDR1 as MNHEY and CDR2 as SMNVEV (reference sequence). V lost 3 bases and J lost 8; bases outside the gene matches: 10. There are 17 residues in the CDR3. CDR3 loop: CASSLPGLAGTLYEQFF. CDR3 sequence (DNA): TGTGCCAGCAGTTTGCCGGGACTAGCGGGAACGTTGTATGAGCAGTTCTTC.

The chain recombines TRBV13 with TRBJ2-7; D is ambiguous. The CDR3 runs to 14 residues. Between the trimmed V and J ends, which lost 3 bases and 1 base, there was a span of 10 bases. Germline V lookup: CDR1 PRHDT, CDR2 FYEKMQ (reference sequence). CDR3 residues: CASSFRLQSYEQYF. The CDR3, as DNA: TGTGCCAGCAGCTTTAGGTTACAGTCCTACGAGCAGTACTTC. The variable domain in full, completed from reference TRBV13 and TRBJ2-7, reads AAGVIQSPRHLIKEKRETATLKCYPIPRHDTVYWYQQGPGQDPQFLISFYEKMQSDKGSIPDRFSAQQFSDYHSELNMSSLELGDSALYFCASSFRLQSYEQYFGPGTRLTVT.

The chain carries TRBV6-4 and TRBJ1-1, with D possibly being TRBD1 (5 bases). The V gene lost 0 bases and the J gene lost 4 bases, with 12 bases spanning the gap. Germline CDR1 is MRHNA and CDR2 is SNTAGT. The CDR3 runs 15 residues. CDR3 bases: TGTGCCAGCAGTGACTCACCGTCCCAGGGCACTGAAGCTTTCTTT. It specifies CASSDSPSQGTEAFF.

The genes are TRBV5-6 and TRBJ2-1; 7 positions match TRBD2. V lost 0 bases, J lost 16 bases, and 7 bases stayed unmatched. The CDR3 is 12 residues long. Germline CDR1 SGHDT, CDR2 YYEEEE. CDR3: CASSLGAGVKFF. For the CDR3, the DNA is TGTGCCAGCAGCTTGGGGGCGGGAGTGAAATTCTTC.

V usage is TRBV2 and J usage is TRBJ2-3; D tentatively fits TRBD1 or TRBD2 (5 bases each). This CDR3 region has 12 residues. Germline V gene data show CDR1 as SNHLY and CDR2 as FYNNEI. V lost 9 bases and J lost 0, with 7 bases in between. The CDR3 DNA sequence: TGTGCCAGACGGGACAGCACAGATACGCAGTATTTT. This encodes CARRDSTDTQYF.

The rearrangement joins TRBV6-1 to TRBJ1-3; D is unclear. The germline V gene encodes CDR1 MNHNS and CDR2 SASEGT. There are 18 residues in the CDR3. The V end lost 3 bases, the J end lost 0 bases, and 18 bases lay between the germline ends. CDR3 residues: CASSEDFAGPSSGNTIYF. The DNA of the CDR3 is TGTGCCAGCAGTGAGGATTTTGCCGGACCAAGCTCTGGAAACACCATATATTTT.

V gene TRBV7-6 combines with J gene TRBJ2-7, with 15 bases that match TRBD2. V was pared by 5 bases and J by 4 bases, with 3 bases of the junction left unmatched. The CDR3 runs to 15 residues. The V gene's germline CDR1 is SGHVS and CDR2 FNYEAQ. CDR3 amino acids: CASSAGTSGRYEQYF. CDR3 sequence (DNA): TGTGCCAGCAGCGCCGGGACTAGCGGGAGGTACGAGCAGTACTTC. Supplemented by reference TRBV7-6 and TRBJ2-7, the full variable domain reads GAGVSQSPRYKVTKRGQDVALRCDPISGHVSLYWYRQALGQGPEFLTYFNYEAQQDKSGLPNDRFSAERPEGSISTLTIQRTEQRDSAMYRCASSAGTSGRYEQYFGPGTRLTVT.

In this sample, this clone turned up a few times. This chain connects TRBV6-1 to TRBJ1-5, with 8 bases that match TRBD1. The CDR3 is 15 residues long. Germline loops: CDR1 MNHNS, CDR2 SASEGT. The ends lost 6 bases at V and 0 bases at J; junction bases unmatched: 4. The CDR3 is CASSGDRSSNQPQHF. The CDR3 DNA sequence: TGTGCCAGCAGCGGGGACAGGAGTAGCAATCAGCCCCAGCATTTT.

This rearrangement joins TRBV29-1 to TRBJ2-5; D is ambiguous. Germline CDR1 and CDR2: SQVTM and ANQGSEA. Between the trimmed V and J ends, which lost 6 bases and 0 bases, there was a span of 5 bases. The CDR3 has 11 residues. CDR3 DNA: TGCAGCGTCTGGGACCAAGAGACCCAGTACTTC. This gives the protein CSVWDQETQYF.

The gene calls are TRBV25-1 and TRBJ1-1, with 7 nucleotides matching TRBD1. The V and J ends lost 3 bases and 3 bases, in that order; junction bases with no gene match: 7. The germline gives CDR1 MGHDK, CDR2 SYGVNS. The CDR3 extends over 15 amino acids. CDR3 in amino acids: CASSDRQGLDTEAFF. CDR3 coding DNA: TGTGCCAGCAGTGACCGACAGGGATTGGACACTGAAGCTTTCTTT.

This clone appeared a single time. The V gene is TRBV6-5, the J gene TRBJ1-1; weak D call: TRBD1 (6 bases). V lost 5 bases to trimming and J lost 1 base, with 14 bases between them. Germline V gene lookup returns CDR1 MNHEY and CDR2 SVGAGI. The CDR3 spans 15 residues. CDR3 in amino acids: CASSTVPGQNTEAFF. The CDR3 DNA sequence: TGTGCCAGCAGTACGGTTCCGGGACAGAACACTGAAGCTTTCTTT.

The rearrangement links TRBV10-2 to TRBJ2-7; D gene ambiguous. Germline-derived CDR1 and CDR2 are WSHSY and SAAADI. Trimming shortened V by 0 bases and J by 5 bases, and 2 bases separated the two germline ends. The CDR3 contains 11 residues. The CDR3 bases are TGCGCCAGCAGTGAGTCTAACGAGCAGTACTTC. It yields the protein CASSESNEQYF.

CDR3 amino acids: CASSPGHFQETQYF. The DNA of the CDR3 is TGTGCCAGTAGCCCGGGACACTTCCAAGAGACCCAGTACTTC. V is TRBV19 and J is TRBJ2-5; the D gene is possibly TRBD1 (6 bases). CDR1 is LNHDA and CDR2 is SQIVND in the germline V gene (reference sequence). V was cut by 6 bases and J by 1 base, with 12 bases left in between. The CDR3 loop spans 14 amino acids.

CDR3 sequence reads: CASSLGYSNEQFF. The DNA for the CDR3 is TGTGCCAGCAGCTTAGGGTACAGCAATGAGCAGTTCTTC. The rearrangement joins TRBV11-3 to TRBJ2-1; D is unresolved. The ends were cut back, 1 base at V and 6 bases at J, with 7 bases in the middle. Germline values: CDR1 SGHNT, CDR2 YENEEA. The CDR3 sequence is 13 residues long.

This CDR3 is CASWSTMNTEAFF. CDR3 DNA: TGCGCCAGCTGGAGCACTATGAACACTGAAGCTTTCTTT. The chain joins TRBV5-1 to TRBJ1-1; D remains ambiguous. The germline V and J ends were trimmed by 7 bases and 0 bases, with 10 bases remaining between them. Per the germline V gene, CDR1 is SGHRS and CDR2 is YFSETQ. The CDR3 runs 13 residues.

This sequence joins TRBV7-8 and TRBJ2-1; D is uncertain. Germline CDR1 is SGHVS and CDR2 is FQNEAQ. This CDR3 is 15 amino acids long. V lost 4 bases, J lost 0 bases, and 10 bases lay in between. DNA for the CDR3: TGTGCCAGCAGCTCCGGGCTGAGCTCCTACAATGAGCAGTTCTTC. This encodes CASSSGLSSYNEQFF.

The gene calls are TRBV2 and TRBJ1-1; D is ambiguous. Between the trimmed V and J ends, which lost 2 bases and 7 bases, there was a span of 11 bases. The germline V gene encodes CDR1 SNHLY and CDR2 FYNNEI. This CDR3 is 13 amino acids long. In DNA form, the CDR3 reads TGTGCCAGCAGTGAAAGGATGAACCTTGAAGCTTTCTTT. This codes for CASSERMNLEAFF. The full variable domain, its missing parts supplied by reference TRBV2 and TRBJ1-1, is EPEVTQTPSHQVTQMGQEVILRCVPISNHLYFYWYRQILGQKVEFLVSFYNNEISEKSEIFDDQFSVERPDGSNFTLKIRSTKLEDSAMYFCASSERMNLEAFFGQGTRLTVV.

The chain is built from TRBV2 and TRBJ2-7; D remains unclear. The V end was cut by 8 bases, the J end by 3 bases, with 5 bases between. CDR3 length equals 10 residues. Germline V CDR1 and CDR2: SNHLY, FYNNEI. As DNA, the CDR3 is TGTGCCAGCGGGTACTACGAGCAGTACTTC. Protein: CASGYYEQYF. Using reference TRBV2 and TRBJ2-7 for the parts outside the CDR3, the full variable domain is EPEVTQTPSHQVTQMGQEVILRCVPISNHLYFYWYRQILGQKVEFLVSFYNNEISEKSEIFDDQFSVERPDGSNFTLKIRSTKLEDSAMYFCASGYYEQYFGPGTRLTVT.

The CDR3 spells CASSINRAYDEQYF. The CDR3 DNA is TGTGCCAGTAGTATTAACAGGGCTTACGACGAGCAGTACTTC. V is TRBV19 and J is TRBJ2-7, with D tentatively TRBD1 (6 bases). Trimming took 3 bases from V and 5 from J, leaving 14 bases between them. In germline, CDR1 is LNHDA, CDR2 SQIVND (reference sequence). The CDR3 has 14 residues.

As to this clone: Other DNA sequences from this sample encode an identical CDR3 as well. This chain links TRBV27 with TRBJ1-1; D not resolved. V was clipped by 2 bases and J by 3 bases, with 7 bases between them. Germline V CDR1 and CDR2: MNHEY, SMNVEV (reference sequence). The CDR3 spans 13 residues. As DNA, the CDR3 is TGTGCCAGCAGTTTAGGTGTTTACACTGAAGCTTTCTTT. It encodes CASSLGVYTEAFF.

This chain connects TRBV7-8 to TRBJ1-5; D may be TRBD1 (6 bases). V was pared by 5 bases and J by 8 bases, with 19 bases between. The CDR3 loop spans 15 amino acids. CDR1 and CDR2 (germline): SGHVS, FQNEAQ. The CDR3 DNA sequence: TGTGCCAGCAGCCCCCTAGGGGGGGGTCCCGAGCCCCAGCATTTT. Its protein is CASSPLGGGPEPQHF. The variable domain in full, with the rest retrieved from reference TRBV7-8 and TRBJ1-5, is GAGVSQSPRYKVAKRGQDVALRCDPISGHVSLFWYQQALGQGPEFLTYFQNEAQLDKSGLPSDRFFAERPEGSVSTLKIQRTQQEDSAVYLCASSPLGGGPEPQHFGDGTRLSIL.